The entry that follows covers one T cell receptor beta chain sequence. Germline trimming cut 1 base from V and 5 bases from J; bases unmatched to any gene: 3. The CDR3 consists of 16 residues. Germline CDR1 SEHNR, CDR2 FQNEAQ (reference sequence). The sample originates from a study of blood T cell repertoires in COVID-19. At the level of the study: Collection of acute and convalescent COVID-19 samples took place in the United States, Italy and Spain.

In the study's own analysis: Reference gene primer amplification in the assay estimated nucleated cell counts. The assay was immunoSEQ multiplex PCR, and TCRdb's table has in-frame clones only and misses some. The V and J calls and clone size were taken over from that table, and D and trimming were inferred from the DNA. This table has about 210,000 clones, 92% appearing once. The receptor's source is a man younger than 45 with acute or convalescent COVID-19. Sequencing was performed on peripheral blood. The chain is built from TRBV7-9 and TRBJ2-3, with 13 bases lining up with TRBD2. The CDR3 DNA reads TGTGCCAGCAGCTTAGGACTAGCGGGGGGCGGAGATACGCAGTATTTT. Residues: CASSLGLAGGGDTQYF.